This TCR beta chain was documented in a study of OX40 agonist ivuxolimab in advanced cancers. Study-level information: Each patient was given ivuxolimab into a vein every 2 weeks, at 0.01 to 10 mg/kg. General study results and limits: At 0.1 to 3.0 mg/kg, CD4+ and CD8+ blood T cells expanded clonally by week 6.

Germline V lookup: CDR1 MGHRA, CDR2 YSYEKL. V trimming: 4 bases; J trimming: 0 bases; junction bases outside the gene matches: 5. The CDR3 extends over 15 amino acids. The table came from immunoSEQ multiplex PCR; TCRdb's copy has only in-frame clones and leaves some out. The sample includes about 67,000 clones, roughly 85% seen only once; the top ten take 2% to 2.5%. Excluded were patients having autoimmune disease history or systemic immunosuppression. Regarding this clone: Its antigen is not identified.

The rearrangement uses TRBV4-1 and TRBJ2-7; 8 bases agree with TRBD2. The source is an adult with an advanced solid tumor such as melanoma, head and neck, liver or kidney cancer. The input for sequencing was CD4+ or CD8+ T cells sorted from blood, taken in a trial of the OX40 agonist ivuxolimab. In nucleotides, the CDR3 is TGCGCCAGCAGCCGACTAGCGCAAAGCTCCTACGAGCAGTACTTC. This encodes CASSRLAQSSYEQYF.